Listed below are T cell receptor beta chains from one sample, sequenced in a study of sequential checkpoint blockade in melanoma. Clones were sequenced by immunoSEQ multiplex PCR, and TCRdb holds only the in-frame ones, with some missing. The sample contains thousands of clones, 23% of which appear only once. This sample comprised tumor tissue (inferred from file names), obtained from a patient given nivolumab and ipilimumab in sequence. The receptors were sampled from a human donor with melanoma. Both conserved end residues are part of each CDR3. The D gene is left open where the match is weak. Size is stated for part of the rows, as once, few or many counts, or as a class when the clone is expanded.

TRBV12-5	NA	NA	TRBJ1-2	CASTEGTYGYTF	TGTGCCAGCACTGAAGGGACCTATGGCTACACCTTC
TRBV10-3	NA	few	TRBJ2-3	CAISESRDTQYF	TGTGCCATCAGTGAGTCGAGAGATACGCAGTATTTT
TRBV11-3	TRBD1	medium-sized	TRBJ2-1	CASSRDSPSYNEQFF	TGTGCCAGCAGCCGGGACAGTCCCTCCTACAATGAGCAGTTCTTC
TRBV6-8	NA	NA	TRBJ2-7	CASGPLRAYEQYF	TGTGCCAGCGGTCCCTTAAGAGCCTACGAGCAGTACTTC
TRBV18	NA	NA	TRBJ1-2	CASSPAENYGYTF	TGTGCCAGCTCACCAGCAGAGAACTATGGCTACACCTTC
TRBV30	NA	NA	TRBJ2-5	CAWTTGQTLQETQYF	TGTGCCTGGACGACTGGACAGACCCTCCAAGAGACCCAGTACTTC
TRBV9	NA	many	TRBJ1-6	CASSALSYNSPLHF	TGTGCCAGCAGCGCCCTCTCCTATAATTCACCCCTCCACTTT
TRBV18	NA	NA	TRBJ2-6	CASSPAGLTDGNVLTF	TGTGCCAGCTCACCAGCCGGACTTACGGATGGCAACGTCCTGACTTTC
TRBV9	TRBD2	few	TRBJ2-3	CASSVMGLAGATLGTDTQYF	TGTGCCAGCAGCGTGATGGGACTAGCGGGAGCCACCTTGGGCACAGATACGCAGTATTTT
TRBV23-1	NA	medium-sized	TRBJ2-1	CASSQAQGHEQFF	TGCGCCAGCAGCCAGGCACAGGGCCATGAGCAGTTCTTC
TRBV19	NA	few	TRBJ1-5	CASKPEEGYLHQPQHF	TGTGCCAGTAAGCCGGAAGAGGGCTACCTTCATCAGCCCCAGCATTTT
TRBV6-8	NA	few	TRBJ2-1	CASRYSTQRIAGYNEQFF	TGTGCCAGCAGATACTCAACTCAGCGGATAGCCGGCTACAATGAGCAGTTCTTC
TRBV11-3	NA	many	TRBJ2-7	CASSAQPGSSYEQYF	TGTGCCAGCAGCGCCCAACCGGGAAGTAGCTACGAGCAGTACTTC
TRBV9	TRBD1	few	TRBJ1-6	CASSVDWDSNSPLHF	TGTGCCAGCAGCGTAGATTGGGACAGCAATTCACCCCTCCACTTT
TRBV11-3	NA	few	TRBJ2-3	CASSPQRLGRTDTQYF	TGTGCCAGCAGCCCCCAGCGGTTGGGTCGCACAGATACGCAGTATTTT
TRBV12-1	NA	NA	TRBJ2-5	CARLRDYRKETQYF	TGTGCCAGGCTCCGGGACTACCGAAAAGAGACCCAGTACTTC
TRBV6-8	TRBD1	NA	TRBJ1-3	CASRRTGENTIYF	TGTGCCAGCAGAAGGACAGGAGAAAACACCATATATTTT
TRBV2	NA	few	TRBJ2-5	CASSSDRSELETQYF	TGTGCCAGCAGTTCCGACAGGTCCGAGTTAGAGACCCAGTACTTC
TRBV10-2	NA	few	TRBJ1-5	CASSESSWRESNQPQHF	TGCGCCAGCAGTGAGTCGAGTTGGAGGGAAAGCAATCAGCCCCAGCATTTT
TRBV5-1	TRBD1	NA	TRBJ2-7	CASSGQGARGEQYF	TGCGCCAGCAGCGGACAGGGGGCGCGTGGGGAGCAGTACTTC
TRBV7-2	NA	few	TRBJ2-1	CASSLGQYNEQFF	TGTGCCAGCAGCTTAGGGCAATACAATGAGCAGTTCTTC
TRBV11-3	NA	many	TRBJ1-3	CASSSTASGNTIYF	TGTGCCAGCAGCTCGACGGCCTCTGGAAACACCATATATTTT
TRBV19	NA	NA	TRBJ1-5	CASSSPGPQHF	TGTGCCAGTAGTTCCCCCGGGCCCCAGCATTTT
TRBV11-3	TRBD2	few	TRBJ2-7	CASSLVVGLAGYEQYF	TGTGCCAGCAGCTTAGTGGTTGGACTAGCGGGTTACGAGCAGTACTTC
TRBV11-3	NA	many	TRBJ1-2	CASSFEQGSYGYTF	TGTGCCAGCAGCTTCGAACAGGGTAGCTATGGCTACACCTTC
TRBV6-8	NA	many	TRBJ1-2	CAILSKPVGYGYTF	TGTGCCATCCTAAGTAAACCCGTTGGGTATGGCTACACCTTC
TRBV6-8	NA	NA	TRBJ2-6	CASSYPPGIGANVLTF	TGTGCCAGCAGTTACCCTCCAGGGATCGGGGCCAACGTCCTGACTTTC
TRBV19	TRBD2	few	TRBJ2-7	CASSSGLAGGSYEQYF	TGTGCCAGTAGTTCGGGACTAGCGGGAGGATCCTACGAGCAGTACTTC
TRBV6-8	NA	medium-sized	TRBJ1-1	CASRSITVNTEAFF	TGTGCCAGCAGGAGTATCACAGTGAACACTGAAGCTTTCTTT